The T cell receptor (beta chain) under discussion was sequenced for a study of patients and donors after allogeneic stem cell transplantation. The CDR3 length is 16 residues. The V gene end was trimmed by 5 bases and the J gene end by 5 bases; junction bases not matched to a gene: 13. Germline V lookup: CDR1 SEHNR, CDR2 FQNEAQ (reference sequence). MiXCR, run by TCRdb on the RT-PCR reads, gives a single entry per CDR3 protein. The repertoire includes some 880,000 distinct CDR3 sequences, 18% of them detected once, and around 6% sits in the top ten. This receptor was taken from a human donor who was either an allogeneic HSCT recipient or a stem cell or donor lymphocyte infusion donor (not recorded which). It is not recorded whose cells these are; they may come from a transplant donor. The chain links TRBV7-9 to TRBJ2-5, with TRBD2 identical over 8 bases. The source material was blood, either unsorted or a sorted T cell fraction (not recorded which). The CDR3 region is CASSPLNERERETQYF. In DNA, the CDR3 is TGTGCCAGCAGCCCCCTCAATGAGCGGGAGAGGGAGACCCAGTACTTC.